This record looks at one TCR beta chain sequence and its context. This clone's antigen is unknown. One end of the junction is discordant with germline, which a read error may explain. This entry comes from a study of tumor and adjacent non-tumor tissue in lung cancer (dated by TCRdb to 2016 to 2019). For context, the study as a whole: Patients with adenocarcinoma (approximately 13), squamous cell carcinoma (2) and small cell lung cancer (1) were included in the cohort. The roughly 15 enrolled patients, of whom about 10 were men and 5 were women, were aged about 31 to 76 years and were diagnosed with TNM stage I to III disease. A total of fewer than 150 million productive TCRbeta reads were generated by sequencing, corresponding to an average of about 4.2 million reads per sample. The study compared bulk TCRbeta repertoires between lung tumor tissue and matched distant non-tumor lung tissue from over twelve lung cancer patients. TCRbeta CDR3 sequencing was performed on under 35 paired specimens, with one tumor sample and one normal lung sample collected per patient. The investigation overall reported the following: TCR diversity was significantly higher in younger patients, and higher tumor TCR diversity was associated with shorter overall and disease-free survival. The sequencing platform is not named in the methods, and unique molecular identifiers are not mentioned. The top 100 clones accounted for a significantly larger cumulative portion of the repertoire in normal lung than in tumor tissue. Tumor tissue showed significantly greater TCR diversity (inverse Simpson) than normal lung tissue (roughly 430 vs 170, P = 0.0075, Mann-Whitney U test). The cohort had only 15 or so patients, and the authors noted that larger samples and more detailed clinical data are needed. Peripheral blood was not sequenced, so blood TCRbeta repertoires in these lung cancer patients were not examined.

Receptor libraries were prepared by multiplex PCR. The sample was run on an Illumina HiSeq 2500. TCRbeta libraries were constructed through three rounds of nested PCR with primers (Table S4) according to protocols modified from ARM-PCR. Before sequencing, PCR products of 200-500 bp were excised from the gel and purified with the QIAquick gel extraction kit. Concerning the study's data processing: Reads were cleaned using Trimmomatic, were merged into complete CDR3 sequences using FLASH, and were assigned to V(D)J germline segments using MiTCR. Clonal diversity was computed as the inverse Simpson's index with VDJtools. A read counted as productive if the sequence was in-frame and lacked a premature stop codon. Using fastp at Q25 and MiXCR, TCRdb reprocessed the public reads and kept productive beta chains. Identical CDR3 proteins give one entry, which carries the most common genes and DNA. The V and J calls were not made by the authors but by TCRdb's processing. The table for this sample lists under 250,000 distinct CDR3 sequences; over 55% of them were counted only once. The top ten clonotypes cover 25% of the sample.

Inclusive of the bounding cysteine and phenylalanine, the CDR3 is 12 residues long. Only CDR3 DNA is held: 36 bases, read in frame from base 1. CDR1 MNHNS and CDR2 SASEGT were looked up in the germline V gene. Bulk unsorted tissue served as the source for RNA extraction, and RNA quality was assessed using a NanoDrop ND-1000 and an Agilent 2100. The donors were newly diagnosed lung cancer patients admitted for thoracic surgery in China from August to November 2014 who had not received prior chemotherapy. Patients who had received previous radiotherapy or chemotherapy, or who had another concurrent cancer, were excluded from the study. Surgical tissue pieces of about 1-2.3 cm3 were preserved in RNAlater solution and stored at -80 °C until use.

The chain couples TRBV6-1 to TRBJ1-2, with an unclear D gene assignment. The sequence came from a man in his 60s with non-small cell lung cancer. Sequencing was performed on lung tumor tissue. The CDR3 protein sequence reads: CASSYMVYSYTF. The nucleotide sequence reads TGCGCCAGCAGCTACATGGTCTATAGCTACACCTTC.